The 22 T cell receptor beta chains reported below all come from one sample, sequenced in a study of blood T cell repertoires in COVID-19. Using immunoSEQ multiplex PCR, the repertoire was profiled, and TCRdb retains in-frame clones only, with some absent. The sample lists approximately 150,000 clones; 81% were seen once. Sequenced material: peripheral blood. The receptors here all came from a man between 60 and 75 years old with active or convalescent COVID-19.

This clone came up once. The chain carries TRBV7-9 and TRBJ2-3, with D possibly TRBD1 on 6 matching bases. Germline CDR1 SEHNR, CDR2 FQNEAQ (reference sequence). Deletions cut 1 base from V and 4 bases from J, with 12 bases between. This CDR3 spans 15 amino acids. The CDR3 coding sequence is TGTGCCAGCAGCTTAGGTCTGGGGGCCGCAGATACGCAGTATTTT. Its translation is CASSLGLGAADTQYF. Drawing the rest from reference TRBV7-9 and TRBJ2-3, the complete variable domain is DTGVSQNPRHKITKRGQNVTFRCDPISEHNRLYWYRQTLGQGPEFLTYFQNEAQLEKSRLLSDRFSAERPKGSFSTLEIQRTEQGDSAMYLCASSLGLGAADTQYFGPGTRLTVL.

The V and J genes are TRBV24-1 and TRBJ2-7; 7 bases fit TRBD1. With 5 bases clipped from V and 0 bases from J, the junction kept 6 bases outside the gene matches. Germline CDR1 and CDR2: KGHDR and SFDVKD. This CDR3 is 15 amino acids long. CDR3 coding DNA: TGTGCCACCAGTGGCCCGGGACAGCACTCCTACGAGCAGTACTTC. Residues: CATSGPGQHSYEQYF.

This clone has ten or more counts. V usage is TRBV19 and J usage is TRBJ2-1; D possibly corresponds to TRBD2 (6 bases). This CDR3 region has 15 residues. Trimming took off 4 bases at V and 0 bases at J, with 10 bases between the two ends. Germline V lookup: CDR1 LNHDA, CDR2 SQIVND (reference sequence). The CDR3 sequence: CASSTTSSSYNEQFF. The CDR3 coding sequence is TGTGCCAGTAGTACGACTAGTAGCTCCTACAATGAGCAGTTCTTC.

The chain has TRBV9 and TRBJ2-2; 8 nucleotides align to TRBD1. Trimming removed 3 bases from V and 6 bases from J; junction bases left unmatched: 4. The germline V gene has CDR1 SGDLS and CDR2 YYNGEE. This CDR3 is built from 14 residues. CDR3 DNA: TGTGCCAGCAGCGCGCAGGGGGCGGCCGGGGAGCTGTTTTTT. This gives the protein CASSAQGAAGELFF.

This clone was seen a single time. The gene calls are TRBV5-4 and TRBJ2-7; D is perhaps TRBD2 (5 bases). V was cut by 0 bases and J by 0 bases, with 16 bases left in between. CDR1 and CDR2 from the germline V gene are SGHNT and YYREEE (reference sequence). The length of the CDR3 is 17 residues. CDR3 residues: CASSLVLSEGYSYEQYF. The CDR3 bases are TGTGCCAGCAGCTTGGTATTATCCGAGGGTTACTCCTACGAGCAGTACTTC.

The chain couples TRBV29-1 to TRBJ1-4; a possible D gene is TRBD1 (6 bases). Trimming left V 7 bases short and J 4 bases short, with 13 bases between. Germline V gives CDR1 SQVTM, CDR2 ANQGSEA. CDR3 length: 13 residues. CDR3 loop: CSAADSYNEKLFF. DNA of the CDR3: TGCAGCGCTGCGGACAGTTATAATGAAAAACTGTTTTTT.

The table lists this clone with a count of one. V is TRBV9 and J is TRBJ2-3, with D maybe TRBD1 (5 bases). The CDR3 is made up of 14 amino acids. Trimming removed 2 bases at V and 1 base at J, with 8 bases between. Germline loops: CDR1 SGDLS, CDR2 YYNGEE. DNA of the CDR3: TGTGCCAGCAGCGTGAGACAGCGCACAGATACGCAGTATTTT. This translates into CASSVRQRTDTQYF.

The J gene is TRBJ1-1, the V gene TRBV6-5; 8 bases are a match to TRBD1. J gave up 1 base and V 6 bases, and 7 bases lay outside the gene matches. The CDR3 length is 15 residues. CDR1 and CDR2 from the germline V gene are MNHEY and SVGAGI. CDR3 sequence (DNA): TGTGCCAGCAGGAGAGGCAGGGGGCCGAACACTGAAGCTTTCTTT. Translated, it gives CASRRGRGPNTEAFF.

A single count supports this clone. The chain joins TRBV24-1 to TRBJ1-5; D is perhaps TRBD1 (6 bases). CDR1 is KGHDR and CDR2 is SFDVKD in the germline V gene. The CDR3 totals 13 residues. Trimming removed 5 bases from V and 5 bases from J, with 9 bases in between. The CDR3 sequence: CATSGGGYQPQHF. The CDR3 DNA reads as TGTGCCACCAGTGGCGGGGGCTATCAGCCCCAGCATTTT.

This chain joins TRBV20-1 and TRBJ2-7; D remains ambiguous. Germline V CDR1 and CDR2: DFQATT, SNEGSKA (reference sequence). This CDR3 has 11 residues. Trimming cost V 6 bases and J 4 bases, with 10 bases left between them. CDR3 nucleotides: TGCAGTGCGGTTAGGAGTTACGAGCAGTACTTC. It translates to CSAVRSYEQYF.

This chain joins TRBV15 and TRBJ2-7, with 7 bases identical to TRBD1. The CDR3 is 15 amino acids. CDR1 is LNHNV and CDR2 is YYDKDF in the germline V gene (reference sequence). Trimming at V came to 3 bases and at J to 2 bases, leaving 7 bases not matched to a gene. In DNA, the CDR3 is TGTGCCACCAGCAGGGAACGGACAGGTGCCTACGAGCAGTACTTC. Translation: CATSRERTGAYEQYF.

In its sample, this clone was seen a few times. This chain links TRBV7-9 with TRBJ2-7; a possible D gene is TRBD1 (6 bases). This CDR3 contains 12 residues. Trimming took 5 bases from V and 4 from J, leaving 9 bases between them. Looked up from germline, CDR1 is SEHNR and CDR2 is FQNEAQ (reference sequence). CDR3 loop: CASSRGQYEQYF. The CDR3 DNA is TGTGCCAGCAGCCGCGGACAGTACGAGCAGTACTTC.

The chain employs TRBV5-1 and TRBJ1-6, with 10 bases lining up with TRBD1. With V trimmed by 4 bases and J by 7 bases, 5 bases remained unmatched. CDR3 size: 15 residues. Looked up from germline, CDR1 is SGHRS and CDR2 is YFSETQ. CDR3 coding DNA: TGCGCCAGCAGCACCGGACAGGGGGGGAATTCACCCCTCCACTTT. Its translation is CASSTGQGGNSPLHF.

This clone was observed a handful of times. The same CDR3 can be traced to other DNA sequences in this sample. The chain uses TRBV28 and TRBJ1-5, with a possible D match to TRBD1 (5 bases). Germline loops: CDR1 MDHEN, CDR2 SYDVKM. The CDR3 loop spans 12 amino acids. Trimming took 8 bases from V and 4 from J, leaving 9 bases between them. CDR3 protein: CASGGGNQPQHF. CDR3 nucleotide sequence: TGTGCCAGCGGGGGGGGGAATCAGCCCCAGCATTTT.

This CDR3 reads CAISESTGGGTYNEQFF. CDR3 DNA: TGTGCCATCAGTGAGTCGACCGGGGGGGGAACCTACAATGAGCAGTTCTTC. The genes are TRBV10-3 and TRBJ2-1; the match to TRBD2 covers 8 bases. This CDR3 is built from 17 residues. V dropped 0 bases and J dropped 2; count of bases not matched to a gene: 6. CDR1 is ENHRY, CDR2 SYGVKD, per germline.

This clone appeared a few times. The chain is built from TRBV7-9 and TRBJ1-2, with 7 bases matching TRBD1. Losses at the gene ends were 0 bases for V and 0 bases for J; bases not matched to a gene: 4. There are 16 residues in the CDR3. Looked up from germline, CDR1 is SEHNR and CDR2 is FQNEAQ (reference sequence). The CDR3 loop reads CASSLAWDRTNYGYTF. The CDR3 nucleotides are TGTGCCAGCAGCTTAGCCTGGGACAGAACTAACTATGGCTACACCTTC.

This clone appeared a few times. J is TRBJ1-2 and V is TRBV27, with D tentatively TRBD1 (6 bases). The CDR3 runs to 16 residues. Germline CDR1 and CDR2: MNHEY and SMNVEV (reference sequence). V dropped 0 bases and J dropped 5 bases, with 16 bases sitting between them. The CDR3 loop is CASSLSALQGGYGYTF. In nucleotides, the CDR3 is TGTGCCAGCAGTTTATCGGCTTTACAGGGAGGGTATGGCTACACCTTC.

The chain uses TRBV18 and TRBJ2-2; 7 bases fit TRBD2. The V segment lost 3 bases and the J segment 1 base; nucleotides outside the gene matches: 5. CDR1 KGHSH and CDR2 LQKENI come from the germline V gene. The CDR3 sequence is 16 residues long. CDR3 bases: TGTGCCAGCTCACCCCTAGCGGCCCTGAACACCGGGGAGCTGTTTTTT. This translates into CASSPLAALNTGELFF.

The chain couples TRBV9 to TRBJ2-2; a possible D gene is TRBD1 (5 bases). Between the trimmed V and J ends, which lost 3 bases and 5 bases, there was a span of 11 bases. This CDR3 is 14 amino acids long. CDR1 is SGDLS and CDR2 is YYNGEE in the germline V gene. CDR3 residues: CASSELRDTGELFF. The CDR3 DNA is TGTGCCAGCAGCGAACTCAGGGATACCGGGGAGCTGTTTTTT.

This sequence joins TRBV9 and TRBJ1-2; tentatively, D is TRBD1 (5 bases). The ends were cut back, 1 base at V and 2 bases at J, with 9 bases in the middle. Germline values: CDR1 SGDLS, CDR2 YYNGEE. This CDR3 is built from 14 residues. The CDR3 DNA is TGTGCCAGCAGCGTACAGGGTATCAACTATGGCTACACCTTC. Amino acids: CASSVQGINYGYTF.

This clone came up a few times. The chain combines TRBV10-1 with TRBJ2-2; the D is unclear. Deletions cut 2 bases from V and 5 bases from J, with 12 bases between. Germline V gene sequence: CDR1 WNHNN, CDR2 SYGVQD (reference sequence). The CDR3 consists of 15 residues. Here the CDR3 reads CASSEGWASTGELFF. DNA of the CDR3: TGCGCCAGCAGTGAGGGATGGGCGAGTACCGGGGAGCTGTTTTTT.

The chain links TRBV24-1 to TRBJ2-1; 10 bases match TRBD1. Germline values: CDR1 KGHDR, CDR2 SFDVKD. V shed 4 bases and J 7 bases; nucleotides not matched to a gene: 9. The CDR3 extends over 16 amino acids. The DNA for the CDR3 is TGTGCCACCAGTGACCAAAGACAGGGGGCAAGGAATGAGCAGTTCTTC. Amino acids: CATSDQRQGARNEQFF.